The source of this TCR beta chain is a study of OX40 agonist ivuxolimab in advanced cancers. The wider study: Subjects had a mean age of around 63 years, with a range of about 23 to 85; around 83% were male. Study-level results: Among T cells, CD8+ cells averaged more expanded clones than CD4+ cells. At 0.1-3.0 mg/kg, partial responders had clonal expansion among the lowest observed.

Measured with immunoSEQ multiplex PCR; TCRdb has only the in-frame clones, and not every one. In the table there are about 54,000 clones, 70% to 90% of which are singletons. There are 18 residues in the CDR3. V lost 4 bases, J lost 5 bases, and 7 bases stayed unmatched. Germline loops: CDR1 LGHNA, CDR2 YNFKEQ. The sample holds one count of this clone. The antigen is unknown. The specimen comprised CD4+ or CD8+ T cells sorted from blood, sampled in a trial of the OX40 agonist ivuxolimab. This chain connects TRBV4-2 to TRBJ2-2, with 16 bases aligning to TRBD2. The sequence came from an adult with an advanced solid tumor such as melanoma, head and neck, liver or kidney cancer. CDR3 sequence reads: CASSPGTSGGAGTGELFF. The CDR3 DNA reads as TGTGCCAGCAGCCCTGGGACTAGCGGGGGGGCAGGTACCGGGGAGCTGTTTTTT.